A selection of T cell receptor beta chains follows, all from one sample in a study of blood T cell repertoires in COVID-19. Method: immunoSEQ multiplex PCR; TCRdb's copy keeps in-frame clones and lacks some. The table has approximately 63,000 clones, 91% seen once. The specimen was peripheral blood. These TCRs come from a human donor in a cohort sampled during active COVID-19. The CDR3 runs from the conserved cysteine through the conserved F or W. Each record gives: CDR3 length, clone size, V gene, J gene, D gene, CDR3 protein, CDR3 DNA. D genes are given only for firm matches. Only part of the rows carry a size: once, few, many, or a class if the clone is expanded.

cdr3_length: 18
clone_size: NA
v_call: TRBV30
j_call: TRBJ1-6
d_call: TRBD1
cdr3_aa: CAWSPRDRGPPRNSPLHF
cdr3_nt: TGTGCCTGGAGCCCCCGGGACAGGGGGCCGCCGCGGAATTCACCCCTCCACTTT

cdr3_length: 15
clone_size: once
v_call: TRBV28
j_call: TRBJ2-1
d_call: NA
cdr3_aa: CASSLTVVNYNEQFF
cdr3_nt: TGTGCCAGCAGTTTAACAGTCGTCAACTACAATGAGCAGTTCTTC

cdr3_length: 13
clone_size: NA
v_call: TRBV12-3/TRBV12-4
j_call: TRBJ1-2
d_call: NA
cdr3_aa: CASNPGEGRGYTF
cdr3_nt: TGTGCCAGCAACCCCGGGGAGGGGCGTGGCTACACCTTC

cdr3_length: 16
clone_size: few
v_call: TRBV27
j_call: TRBJ1-2
d_call: TRBD1
cdr3_aa: CATSPGTGTLQYGYTF
cdr3_nt: TGTGCCACCTCCCCTGGGACAGGGACTCTGCAGTATGGCTACACCTTC

cdr3_length: 15
clone_size: NA
v_call: TRBV7-3
j_call: TRBJ2-5
d_call: TRBD1
cdr3_aa: CASSLIPTGAETQYF
cdr3_nt: TGTGCCAGCAGCTTAATACCCACAGGGGCGGAGACCCAGTACTTC

cdr3_length: 15
clone_size: NA
v_call: TRBV28
j_call: TRBJ1-5
d_call: NA
cdr3_aa: CASTWWQGRNQPQHF
cdr3_nt: TGTGCCAGCACCTGGTGGCAGGGGCGAAATCAGCCCCAGCATTTT

cdr3_length: 13
clone_size: NA
v_call: TRBV9
j_call: TRBJ2-2
d_call: NA
cdr3_aa: CASSVPERGELFF
cdr3_nt: TGTGCCAGCAGCGTTCCAGAGAGGGGGGAGCTGTTTTTT

cdr3_length: 16
clone_size: NA
v_call: TRBV7-2
j_call: TRBJ2-7
d_call: NA
cdr3_aa: CASSLVVLAGSYEQYF
cdr3_nt: TGTGCCAGCAGCTTAGTCGTCTTGGCGGGCTCCTACGAGCAGTACTTC

cdr3_length: 15
clone_size: NA
v_call: TRBV19
j_call: TRBJ2-1
d_call: NA
cdr3_aa: CASSPMRFSYNEQFF
cdr3_nt: TGTGCCAGTAGTCCAATGCGATTCTCCTACAATGAGCAGTTCTTC

cdr3_length: 14
clone_size: NA
v_call: TRBV10-1
j_call: TRBJ2-2
d_call: TRBD1
cdr3_aa: CASSRGHDTGELFF
cdr3_nt: TGCGCCAGCAGCAGGGGGCATGACACCGGGGAGCTGTTTTTT

cdr3_length: 15
clone_size: NA
v_call: TRBV27
j_call: TRBJ2-3
d_call: NA
cdr3_aa: CASSGPGYSTDTQYF
cdr3_nt: TGTGCCAGCAGTGGACCAGGGTACAGCACAGATACGCAGTATTTT

cdr3_length: 13
clone_size: NA
v_call: TRBV18
j_call: TRBJ2-2
d_call: NA
cdr3_aa: CASSYGSTGELFF
cdr3_nt: TGTGCCAGCTCTTACGGGTCAACCGGGGAGCTGTTTTTT

cdr3_length: 17
clone_size: NA
v_call: TRBV7-2
j_call: TRBJ2-2
d_call: NA
cdr3_aa: CASSPWGTSRNTGELFF
cdr3_nt: TGTGCCAGCAGCCCTTGGGGCACTAGCAGGAACACCGGGGAGCTGTTTTTT

cdr3_length: 11
clone_size: NA
v_call: TRBV29-1
j_call: TRBJ2-7
d_call: TRBD1
cdr3_aa: CSADRGDEQYF
cdr3_nt: TGCAGCGCCGACAGGGGCGACGAGCAGTACTTC

cdr3_length: 15
clone_size: NA
v_call: TRBV2
j_call: TRBJ2-5
d_call: TRBD2
cdr3_aa: CASRGNRLAEETQYF
cdr3_nt: TGTGCCAGCAGAGGAAATCGGCTAGCGGAAGAGACCCAGTACTTC

cdr3_length: 19
clone_size: NA
v_call: TRBV28
j_call: TRBJ2-1
d_call: TRBD2
cdr3_aa: CAIPWGCRTSGATYNEQFF
cdr3_nt: TGTGCCATCCCCTGGGGCTGCAGGACTAGCGGGGCTACCTACAATGAGCAGTTCTTC

cdr3_length: 18
clone_size: NA
v_call: TRBV5-1
j_call: TRBJ1-2
d_call: TRBD1
cdr3_aa: CASRPTLRGQGNFYGYTF
cdr3_nt: TGCGCCAGCAGACCTACGCTCCGCGGACAGGGAAACTTCTATGGCTACACCTTC

cdr3_length: 14
clone_size: NA
v_call: TRBV5-1
j_call: TRBJ1-5
d_call: NA
cdr3_aa: CASSWEGSGQPQHF
cdr3_nt: TGCGCCAGCAGCTGGGAGGGGTCGGGTCAGCCCCAGCATTTT

cdr3_length: 16
clone_size: NA
v_call: TRBV19
j_call: TRBJ2-2
d_call: NA
cdr3_aa: CASSWGRVANTGELFF
cdr3_nt: TGTGCCAGTAGCTGGGGGCGAGTAGCGAACACCGGGGAGCTGTTTTTT

cdr3_length: 14
clone_size: NA
v_call: TRBV5-6
j_call: TRBJ2-2
d_call: TRBD1
cdr3_aa: CASRLGQGAGELFF
cdr3_nt: TGTGCCAGCAGACTGGGACAGGGAGCCGGGGAGCTGTTTTTT

cdr3_length: 11
clone_size: few
v_call: TRBV3-1/TRBV3-2
j_call: TRBJ2-1
d_call: NA
cdr3_aa: CASRGANEQFF
cdr3_nt: TGTGCCAGCAGGGGCGCCAATGAGCAGTTCTTC

cdr3_length: 13
clone_size: NA
v_call: TRBV12-3/TRBV12-4
j_call: TRBJ2-5
d_call: NA
cdr3_aa: CASSLRYQETQYF
cdr3_nt: TGTGCCAGCAGTTTGAGGTACCAAGAGACCCAGTACTTC

cdr3_length: 16
clone_size: NA
v_call: TRBV9
j_call: TRBJ2-3
d_call: NA
cdr3_aa: CASSGLRRGLADTQYF
cdr3_nt: TGTGCCAGCAGCGGCTTAAGGAGGGGGCTGGCAGATACGCAGTATTTT